The rows below give T cell receptor beta chains drawn from one sample of a study of beta chain features in type 1 diabetes. Repertoires were generated with immunoSEQ multiplex PCR, while TCRdb's copy carries only in-frame clones and drops some. The table lists around 500,000 clones, about 10% of them singletons. Sequenced: naive CD4+ T cells from blood. The receptors derive from a woman aged 18-35 years in good health. Each CDR3 is given without its conserved first and last residue.

TRBV9	-	ASSVAGTEQGYEQY
TRBV7-2	TRBJ2-7	ASSRTGNSYEQY
TRBV7-9	TRBJ1-5	ASSLPGNQPQH
TRBV9	TRBJ2-5	ASSVVPKPETQY
TRBV19	TRBJ2-1	ASSTVTAGTGKNEQF
TRBV4-3	TRBJ2-7	ASSTIGGEQY
TRBV30	TRBJ2-3	AWKRDTQY
TRBV29-1	TRBJ1-2	SVEYKGAGRGYT
TRBV10-3	TRBJ2-1	AISESGSGSNEQF
TRBV30	TRBJ2-1	AWNSASGSGDEQF
TRBV7-3	TRBJ2-1	ASSFTPLAGGSRNEQF
TRBV10-3	TRBJ1-1	AIRRGMNTEAF
TRBV4-2	TRBJ2-5	ASSRRELRALETQY
TRBV7-7	TRBJ2-5	ASSPSTKQETQY
TRBV2	TRBJ1-1	ASSVHGRNTEAF
TRBV25-1	TRBJ2-3	ASSALGTDTQY
TRBV2	TRBJ2-1	ATDPLLAPYNEQF